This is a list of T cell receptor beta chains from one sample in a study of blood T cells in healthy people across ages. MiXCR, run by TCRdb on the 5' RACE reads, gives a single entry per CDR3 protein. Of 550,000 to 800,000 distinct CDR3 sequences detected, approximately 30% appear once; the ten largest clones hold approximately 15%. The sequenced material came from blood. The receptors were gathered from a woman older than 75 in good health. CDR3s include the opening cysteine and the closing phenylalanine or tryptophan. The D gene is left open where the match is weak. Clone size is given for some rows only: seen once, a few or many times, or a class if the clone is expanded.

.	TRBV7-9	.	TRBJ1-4	CASSLVEAGATNEKLFF	TGTGCCAGCAGCTTAGTCGAGGCGGGAGCAACTAATGAAAAACTGTTTTTT
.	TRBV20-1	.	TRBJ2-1	CSARSSPNEQFF	TGCAGTGCTAGAAGTTCGCCCAATGAGCAGTTCTTC
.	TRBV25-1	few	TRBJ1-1	CASRRAAGLSGSEAFF	TGTGCCAGCAGACGGGCGGCGGGATTGAGCGGGTCTGAAGCTTTCTTT
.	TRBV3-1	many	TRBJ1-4	CASSPQGKNEKLFF	TGTGCCAGCAGCCCCCAGGGAAAGAATGAAAAACTGTTTTTT
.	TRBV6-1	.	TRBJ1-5	CASSESGKEPQHF	TGTGCCAGCAGTGAATCGGGGAAGGAGCCCCAGCATTTT
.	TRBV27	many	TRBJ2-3	CASSSQNSDTQYF	TGTGCCAGCAGTTCCCAAAACTCAGATACGCAGTATTTT
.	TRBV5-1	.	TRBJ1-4	CASSYITNEKLFF	TGCGCCAGCAGCTACATAACTAATGAAAAACTGTTTTTT
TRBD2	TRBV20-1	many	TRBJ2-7	CSARGTSGRYEQYF	TGCAGTGCTAGGGGGACTAGCGGGCGCTACGAGCAGTACTTC
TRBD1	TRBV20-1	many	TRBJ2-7	CSAIGQGGSYEQYF	TGCAGTGCTATAGGACAGGGGGGATCCTACGAGCAGTACTTC
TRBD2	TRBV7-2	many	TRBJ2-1	CASSPSGTISYNEQFF	TGTGCCAGCAGCCCATCGGGGACTATCTCCTACAATGAGCAGTTCTTC
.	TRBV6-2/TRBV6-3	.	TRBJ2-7	CASRGAVVYNEQYF	TGTGCCAGCAGGGGGGCAGTAGTCTACAATGAGCAGTACTTC
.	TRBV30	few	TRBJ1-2	CAWTEFGSNYGYTF	TGTGCCTGGACCGAATTCGGGAGTAACTATGGCTACACCTTC
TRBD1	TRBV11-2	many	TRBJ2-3	CASSKMTGGSTDTQYF	TGTGCCAGCAGCAAGATGACAGGGGGTAGCACAGATACGCAGTATTTT
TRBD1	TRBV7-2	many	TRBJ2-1	CASSQTGGKYNEQFF	TGTGCCAGCAGCCAGACAGGGGGGAAATACAATGAGCAGTTCTTC
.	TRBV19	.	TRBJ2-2	CASSIVQSGAGELFF	TGTGCCAGTAGTATAGTCCAATCGGGCGCCGGGGAGCTGTTTTTT
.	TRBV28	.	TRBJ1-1	CASSSRRGKAFF	TGTGCCAGCAGTTCCCGACGGGGGAAGGCTTTCTTT
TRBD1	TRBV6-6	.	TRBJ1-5	CASSYQGTGNQPQHF	TGTGCCAGCAGTTACCAAGGGACAGGCAATCAGCCCCAGCATTTT
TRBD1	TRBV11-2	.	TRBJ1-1	CASSHGDRGAEAFF	TGTGCCAGCAGCCACGGAGACAGGGGTGCTGAAGCTTTCTTT
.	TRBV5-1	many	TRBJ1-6	CASSPAHGAMGYSPLHF	TGCGCCAGCAGCCCTGCCCATGGGGCGATGGGTTATTCACCCCTCCACTTT
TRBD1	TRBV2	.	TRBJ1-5	CASSVGQGPYQPQHF	TGTGCCAGCAGTGTGGGACAGGGGCCTTATCAGCCCCAGCATTTT
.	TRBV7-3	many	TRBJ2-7	CASSPGRVAGEQYF	TGTGCCAGCAGCCCTGGTAGGGTCGCAGGCGAGCAGTACTTC
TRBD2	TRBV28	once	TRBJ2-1	CASSSPHSLADKNNEQFF	TGTGCCAGCAGTTCCCCCCATTCGCTAGCGGACAAAAACAATGAGCAGTTCTTC
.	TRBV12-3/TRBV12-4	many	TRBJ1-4	CASSFETQEKLFF	TGTGCCAGCAGTTTTGAGACTCAGGAAAAACTGTTTTTT
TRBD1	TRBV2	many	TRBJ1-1	CASSSYRGMNTVAEAFF	TGTGCCAGCAGCTCGTACAGGGGTATGAACACCGTGGCTGAAGCTTTCTTT
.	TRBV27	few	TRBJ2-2	CASRRQDFTGELFF	TGTGCCAGCAGACGACAGGACTTCACCGGGGAGCTGTTTTTT
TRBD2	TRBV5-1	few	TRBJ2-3	CASRGMAGDTDTQYF	TGCGCCAGCCGAGGGATGGCGGGGGACACAGATACGCAGTATTTT
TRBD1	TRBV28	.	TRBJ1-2	CASSLQDRAPNGYTF	TGTGCCAGCAGTTTACAAGACAGGGCCCCTAATGGCTACACCTTC
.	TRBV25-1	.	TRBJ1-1	CASSTPGLTEAFF	TGTGCCAGCAGTACTCCGGGGCTTACTGAAGCTTTCTTT
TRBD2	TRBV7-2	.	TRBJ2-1	CASSLGPSGTPPLEQFF	TGTGCCAGCAGCTTAGGTCCTAGCGGGACGCCCCCACTTGAGCAGTTCTTC